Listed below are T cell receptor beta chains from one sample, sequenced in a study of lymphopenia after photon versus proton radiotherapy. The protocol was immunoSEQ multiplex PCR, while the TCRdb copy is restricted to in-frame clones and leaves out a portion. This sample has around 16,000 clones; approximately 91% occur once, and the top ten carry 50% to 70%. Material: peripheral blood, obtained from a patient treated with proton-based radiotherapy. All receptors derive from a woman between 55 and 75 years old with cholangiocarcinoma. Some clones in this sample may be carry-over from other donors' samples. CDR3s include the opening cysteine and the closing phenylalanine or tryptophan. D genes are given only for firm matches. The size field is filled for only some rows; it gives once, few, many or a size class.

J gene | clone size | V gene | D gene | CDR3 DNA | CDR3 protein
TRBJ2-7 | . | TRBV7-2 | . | TGTGCCAGCAGCTTACTAGGGGGCTCCTACGAGCAGTACTTC | CASSLLGGSYEQYF
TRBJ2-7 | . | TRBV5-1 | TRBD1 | TGCGCCAGCAGCTTGGGACAGGGAGAGCCCGAGCAGTACTTC | CASSLGQGEPEQYF
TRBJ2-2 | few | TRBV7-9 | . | TGTGCCAGCGCCTTAGGTCCGGAGCTGTTTTTT | CASALGPELFF
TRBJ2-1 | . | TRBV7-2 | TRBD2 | TGTGCCAGCAGCCAACGGACTAGCGGGGGCTACAATGAGCAGTTCTTC | CASSQRTSGGYNEQFF
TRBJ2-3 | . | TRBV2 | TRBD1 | TGTGCCAGCAGTGTACCAGGGGGTCCGTATTTT | CASSVPGGPYF
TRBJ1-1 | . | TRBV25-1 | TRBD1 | TGTGCCAGCAGGCCGGGGACAGGGGGTGGGTACACTGAAGCTTTCTTT | CASRPGTGGGYTEAFF
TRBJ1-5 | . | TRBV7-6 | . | TGTGCCAGCAGCTTATTGTTTACGGATAGCAATCAGCCCCAGCATTTT | CASSLLFTDSNQPQHF
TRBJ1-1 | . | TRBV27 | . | TGTGCCAGAAGGACGAACACTGAAGCTTTCTTT | CARRTNTEAFF
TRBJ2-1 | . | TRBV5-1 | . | TGCGCCAGCAGCGGAGACGGGAACAATGAGCAGTTCTTC | CASSGDGNNEQFF
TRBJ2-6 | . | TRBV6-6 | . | TGTGCCAGCTTTCCAGGGGCTGGGGCCAACGTCCTGACTTTC | CASFPGAGANVLTF
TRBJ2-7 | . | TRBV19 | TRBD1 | TGTGCCAGTAGTATGGGACAGGGTATCCACGAGCAGTACTTC | CASSMGQGIHEQYF
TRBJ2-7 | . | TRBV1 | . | TGCACCAGCAGCGGGACTAGCGGGATGGGCGAGCAGTACTTC | CTSSGTSGMGEQYF
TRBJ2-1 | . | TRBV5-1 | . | TGCGCCAGCACCTCCTCAAGGGTATCTTACAATGAGCAGTTCTTC | CASTSSRVSYNEQFF
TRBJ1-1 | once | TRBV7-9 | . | TGTGCCAGCAGCCCTAGCGGGGTACCTGAAGCTTTCTTT | CASSPSGVPEAFF
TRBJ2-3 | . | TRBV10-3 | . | TGTGCCATCAGTGACGGGTTCTCAGATACGCAGTATTTT | CAISDGFSDTQYF
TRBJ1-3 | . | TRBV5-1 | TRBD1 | TGCGCCAGCACCCCGGGACAGGGGGCGAAGTTTGGAAACACCATATATTTT | CASTPGQGAKFGNTIYF
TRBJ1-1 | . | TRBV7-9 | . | TGTGCCAGCAGCTTAGCAGGGAACACTGAAGCTTTCTTT | CASSLAGNTEAFF
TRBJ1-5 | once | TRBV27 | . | TGTGCCAGCAGGCCGATGACAGCTAGCAATCAGCCCCAGCATTTT | CASRPMTASNQPQHF
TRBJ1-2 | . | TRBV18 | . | TGTGCCAGCTCACCGCCGGCGGGGCGCTATGGCTACACCTTC | CASSPPAGRYGYTF
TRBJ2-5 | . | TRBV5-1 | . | TGCGCCAGCAGCCCGGGGACTTTCCAGGAGACCCAGTACTTC | CASSPGTFQETQYF
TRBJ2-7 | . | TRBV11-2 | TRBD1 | TGTGCCAGCAGCCAAGCCGGGACAGGGTTTTACTACGAGCAGTACTTC | CASSQAGTGFYYEQYF
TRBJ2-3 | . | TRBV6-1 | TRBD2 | TGTGCCAGCGAGACTAGCGTCACAGATACGCAGTATTTT | CASETSVTDTQYF
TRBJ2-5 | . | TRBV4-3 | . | TGCGCCAGCAGCCGCGGGACAACAGAGACCCAGTACTTC | CASSRGTTETQYF
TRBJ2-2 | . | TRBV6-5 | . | TGTGCCAGCAGGAAAGACACCGGGGAGCTGTTTTTT | CASRKDTGELFF
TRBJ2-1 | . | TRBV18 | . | TGTGCCAGCTCACCGAGGAGGGGTCGGGACAATGAGCAGTTCTTC | CASSPRRGRDNEQFF
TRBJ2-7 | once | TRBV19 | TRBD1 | TGTGCCACTGCGGACAGGGTGGGCTACGAGCAGTACTTC | CATADRVGYEQYF
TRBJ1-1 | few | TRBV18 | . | TGTGCCAGCTCACCAAGGGTCGGGCCCACGAACACTGAAGCTTTCTTT | CASSPRVGPTNTEAFF
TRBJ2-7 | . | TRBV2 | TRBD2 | TGTGCCAGCAGTGAGGGTGTTGGGGAGGGGAACTCCTACGAGCAGTACTTC | CASSEGVGEGNSYEQYF
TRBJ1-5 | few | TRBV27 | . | TGTGCCAGCAGCCCCCAGAGAGATCAGCCCCAGCATTTT | CASSPQRDQPQHF
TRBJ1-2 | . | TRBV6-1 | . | TGTGCCAGCAGTCCTACAGCTAACTATGGCTACACCTTC | CASSPTANYGYTF
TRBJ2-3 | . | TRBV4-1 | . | TGCGCCAGCAGCCAAGTTTCTAGCCGCGGGGATACGCAGTATTTT | CASSQVSSRGDTQYF
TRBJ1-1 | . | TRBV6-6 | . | TGTGCCAGCAGTTACTCGAGCACCTGGGGCACTGAAGCTTTCTTT | CASSYSSTWGTEAFF
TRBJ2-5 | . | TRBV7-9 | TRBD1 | TGTGCCAGCAGCTTGACAGGGCAATCCTTAGAGACCCAGTACTTC | CASSLTGQSLETQYF
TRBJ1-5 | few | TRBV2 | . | TGTGCCAGCAGTGAGGGGGCGGATAGCAATCAGCCCCAGCATTTT | CASSEGADSNQPQHF
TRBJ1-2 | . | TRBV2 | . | TGTGCCAGCATATACTCGGCCGGCTACACCTTC | CASIYSAGYTF
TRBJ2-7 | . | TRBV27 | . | TGTGCCAGCAGTTTCCAGACTCGACCCAGCGAGCAGTACTTC | CASSFQTRPSEQYF
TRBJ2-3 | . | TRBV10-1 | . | TGCGCCAGCAGTGAGTCGATGGGACCGATCACAGATACGCAGTATTTT | CASSESMGPITDTQYF
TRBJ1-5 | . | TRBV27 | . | TGTGCCAGCACTCCACTCAAGGGGCGCGAGCCCCAGCATTTT | CASTPLKGREPQHF
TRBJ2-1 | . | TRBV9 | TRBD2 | TGTGCCAGCAGCGTATTAGGGGCTAGCGGACCGGGGGTTGAGCAGTTCTTC | CASSVLGASGPGVEQFF
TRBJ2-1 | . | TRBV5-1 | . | TGCGCCAGCAGCTTGAAGCTGGACCTGTACAATGAGCAGTTCTTC | CASSLKLDLYNEQFF